This section outlines one T cell receptor beta chain sequence together with its context. This sample is part of a study of OX40 agonist ivuxolimab in advanced cancers. The protocol was immunoSEQ multiplex PCR, while the TCRdb copy is restricted to in-frame clones and leaves out a portion. The table includes 35,000 to 45,000 clones, 90% to 95% detected once. With V trimmed by 3 bases and J by 3 bases, 11 bases remained unmatched. The CDR3 contains 17 residues. CDR1 is SGDLS and CDR2 is YYNGEE in the germline V gene. This receptor was identified in an adult with an advanced solid tumor such as melanoma, head and neck, liver or kidney cancer. The sample in question was CD4+ or CD8+ T cells sorted from blood, obtained in a trial of the OX40 agonist ivuxolimab. The J gene is TRBJ2-3, the V gene TRBV9; 9 nucleotides line up with TRBD2. As DNA, the CDR3 is TGTGCCAGCAGCGCTCCGGTTGGAAGCGGGAGGACAGATACGCAGTATTTT. This gives the protein CASSAPVGSGRTDTQYF.